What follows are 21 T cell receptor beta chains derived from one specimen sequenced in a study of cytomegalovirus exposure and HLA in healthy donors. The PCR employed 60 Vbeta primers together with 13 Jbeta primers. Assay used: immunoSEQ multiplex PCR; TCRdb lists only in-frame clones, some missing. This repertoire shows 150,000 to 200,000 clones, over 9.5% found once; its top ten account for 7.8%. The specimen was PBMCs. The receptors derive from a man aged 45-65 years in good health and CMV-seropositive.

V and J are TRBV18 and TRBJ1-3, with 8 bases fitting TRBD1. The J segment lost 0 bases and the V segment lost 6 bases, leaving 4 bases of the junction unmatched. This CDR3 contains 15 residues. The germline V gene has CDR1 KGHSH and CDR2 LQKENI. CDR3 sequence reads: CASSPGGFSGNTIYF. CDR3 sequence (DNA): TGTGCCAGCTCCCCAGGGGGCTTCTCTGGAAACACCATATATTTT.

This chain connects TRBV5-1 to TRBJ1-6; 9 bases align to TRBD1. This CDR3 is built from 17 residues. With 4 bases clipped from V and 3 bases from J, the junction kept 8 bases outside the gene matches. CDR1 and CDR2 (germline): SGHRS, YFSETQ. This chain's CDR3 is CASSNRDREFYNSPLHF. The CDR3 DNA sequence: TGCGCCAGCAGCAATCGGGACAGGGAGTTCTATAATTCACCCCTCCACTTT.

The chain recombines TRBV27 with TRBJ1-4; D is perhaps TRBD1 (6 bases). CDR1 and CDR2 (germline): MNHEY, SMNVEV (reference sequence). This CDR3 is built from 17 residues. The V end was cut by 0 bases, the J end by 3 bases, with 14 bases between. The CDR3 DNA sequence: TGTGCCAGCAGTTTATCACGAACAGGACAGCCTAATGAAAAACTGTTTTTT. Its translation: CASSLSRTGQPNEKLFF.

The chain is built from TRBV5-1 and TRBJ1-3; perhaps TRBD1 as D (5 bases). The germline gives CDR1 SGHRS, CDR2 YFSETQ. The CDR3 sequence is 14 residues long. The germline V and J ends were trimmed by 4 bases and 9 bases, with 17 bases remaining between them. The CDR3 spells CASSETASGGTIYF. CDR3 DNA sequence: TGCGCCAGCAGCGAGACAGCTTCGGGCGGCACCATATATTTT.

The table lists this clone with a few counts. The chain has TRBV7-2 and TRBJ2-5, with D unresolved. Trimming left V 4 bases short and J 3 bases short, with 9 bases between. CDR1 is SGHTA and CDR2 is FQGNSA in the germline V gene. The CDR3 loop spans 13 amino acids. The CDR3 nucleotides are TGTGCCAGCAGCTCCGACATTAAAGAGACCCAGTACTTC. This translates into CASSSDIKETQYF.

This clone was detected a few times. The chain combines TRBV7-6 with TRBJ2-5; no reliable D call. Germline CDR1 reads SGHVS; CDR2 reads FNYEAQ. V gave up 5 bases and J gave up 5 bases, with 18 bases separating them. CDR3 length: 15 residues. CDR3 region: CASSLFSGSTETQYF. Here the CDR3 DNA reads TGTGCCAGCAGCCTCTTCTCGGGTAGCACGGAGACCCAGTACTTC. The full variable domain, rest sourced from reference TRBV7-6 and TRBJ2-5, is GAGVSQSPRYKVTKRGQDVALRCDPISGHVSLYWYRQALGQGPEFLTYFNYEAQQDKSGLPNDRFSAERPEGSISTLTIQRTEQRDSAMYRCASSLFSGSTETQYFGPGTRLLVL.

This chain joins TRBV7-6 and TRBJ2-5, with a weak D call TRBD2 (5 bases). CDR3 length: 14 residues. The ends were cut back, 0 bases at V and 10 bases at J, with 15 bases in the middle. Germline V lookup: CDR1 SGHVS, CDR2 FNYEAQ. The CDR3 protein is CASSLARPRVGQYF. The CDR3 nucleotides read TGTGCCAGCAGCTTAGCGAGGCCGAGGGTCGGCCAGTACTTC.

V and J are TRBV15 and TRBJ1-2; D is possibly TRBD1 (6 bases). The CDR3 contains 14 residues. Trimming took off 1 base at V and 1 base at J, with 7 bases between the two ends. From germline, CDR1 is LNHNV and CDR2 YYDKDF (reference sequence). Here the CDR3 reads CATSRGTDNYGYTF. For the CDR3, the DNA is TGTGCCACCAGCAGAGGGACAGATAACTATGGCTACACCTTC. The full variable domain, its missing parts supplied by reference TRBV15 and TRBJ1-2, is DAMVIQNPRYQVTQFGKPVTLSCSQTLNHNVMYWYQQKSSQAPKLLFHYYDKDFNNEADTPDNFQSRRPNTSFCFLDIRSPGLGDTAMYLCATSRGTDNYGYTFGSGTRLTVV.

In DNA form, the CDR3 reads TGCGCCAGCAGCCGGGGCGGACATGCGGGGTACAATGAGCAGTTCTTC. It encodes CASSRGGHAGYNEQFF. The V gene is TRBV4-3, the J gene TRBJ2-1, with a weak D call TRBD2 (6 bases). CDR3 size: 16 residues. V was trimmed by 4 bases and J by 4 bases, leaving 17 bases between them. Germline assignment: CDR1 LGHNA and CDR2 YSLEER.

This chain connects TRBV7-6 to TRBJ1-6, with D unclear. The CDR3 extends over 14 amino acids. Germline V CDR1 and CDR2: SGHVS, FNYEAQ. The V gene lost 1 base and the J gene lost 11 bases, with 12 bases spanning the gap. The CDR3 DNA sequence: TGTGCCAGCAGCTTAGGTCGGGGAAGTCCACCCCTCCACTTT. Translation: CASSLGRGSPPLHF.

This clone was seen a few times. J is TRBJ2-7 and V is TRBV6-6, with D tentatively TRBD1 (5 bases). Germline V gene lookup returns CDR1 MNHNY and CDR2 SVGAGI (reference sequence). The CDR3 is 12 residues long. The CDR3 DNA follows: TGTGCCAGCAGTTACACAGGCTACGAGAAGTACGTT. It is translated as CASSYTGYEKYV.

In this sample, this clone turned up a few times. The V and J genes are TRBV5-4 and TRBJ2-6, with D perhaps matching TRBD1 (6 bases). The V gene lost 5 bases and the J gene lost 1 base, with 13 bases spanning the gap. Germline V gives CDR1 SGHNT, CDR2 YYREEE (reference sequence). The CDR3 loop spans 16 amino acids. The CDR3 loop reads CASSPGHSSGANVLTF. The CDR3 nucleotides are TGTGCCAGCAGTCCGGGACATTCTTCTGGGGCCAACGTCCTGACTTTC. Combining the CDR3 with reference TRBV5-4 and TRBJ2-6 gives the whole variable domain ETGVTQSPTHLIKTRGQQVTLRCSSQSGHNTVSWYQQALGQGPQFIFQYYREEENGRGNFPPRFSGLQFPNYSSELNVNALELDDSALYLCASSPGHSSGANVLTFGAGSRLTVL.

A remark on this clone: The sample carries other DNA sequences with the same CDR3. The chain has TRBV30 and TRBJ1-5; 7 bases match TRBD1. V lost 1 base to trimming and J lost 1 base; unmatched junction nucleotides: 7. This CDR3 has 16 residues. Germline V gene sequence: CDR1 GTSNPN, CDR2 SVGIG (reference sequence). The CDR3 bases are TGTGCCTGGAGTGCTGAGACAGGGAGGAGCAATCAGCCCCAGCATTTT. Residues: CAWSAETGRSNQPQHF.

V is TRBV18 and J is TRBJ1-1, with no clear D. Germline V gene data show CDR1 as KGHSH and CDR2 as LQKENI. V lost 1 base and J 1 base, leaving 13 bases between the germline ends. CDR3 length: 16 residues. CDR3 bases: TGTGCCAGCTCACCACGATCGTCCAGTGAGAACACTGAAGCTTTCTTT. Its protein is CASSPRSSSENTEAFF.

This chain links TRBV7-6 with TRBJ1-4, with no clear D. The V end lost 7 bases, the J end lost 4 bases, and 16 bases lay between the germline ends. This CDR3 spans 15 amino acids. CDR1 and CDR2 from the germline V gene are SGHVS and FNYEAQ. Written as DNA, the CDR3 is TGTGCCAGCACCCTAAGTGAAGGCGGTAATGAAAAACTGTTTTTT. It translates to CASTLSEGGNEKLFF.

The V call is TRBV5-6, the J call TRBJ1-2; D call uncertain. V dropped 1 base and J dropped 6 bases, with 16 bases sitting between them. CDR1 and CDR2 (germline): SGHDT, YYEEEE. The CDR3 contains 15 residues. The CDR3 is CASSLWNRDLNGYTF. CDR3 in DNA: TGTGCCAGCAGCTTGTGGAACAGAGACCTAAATGGCTACACCTTC.

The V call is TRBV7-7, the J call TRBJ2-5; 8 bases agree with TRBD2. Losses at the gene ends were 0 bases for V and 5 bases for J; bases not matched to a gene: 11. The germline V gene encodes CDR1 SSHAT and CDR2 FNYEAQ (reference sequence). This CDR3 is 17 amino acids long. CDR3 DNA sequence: TGTGCCAGCAGCTTAGCCGTCTTGGGAGCGGGGGATGAGACCCAGTACTTC. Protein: CASSLAVLGAGDETQYF.

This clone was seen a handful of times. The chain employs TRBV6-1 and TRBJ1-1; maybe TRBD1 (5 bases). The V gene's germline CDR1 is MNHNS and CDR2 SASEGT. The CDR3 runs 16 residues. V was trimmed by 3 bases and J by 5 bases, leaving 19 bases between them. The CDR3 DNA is TGTGCCAGCAGTGAGCCACCTTGGGGCGGGGGGACTGAAGCTTTCTTT. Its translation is CASSEPPWGGGTEAFF.

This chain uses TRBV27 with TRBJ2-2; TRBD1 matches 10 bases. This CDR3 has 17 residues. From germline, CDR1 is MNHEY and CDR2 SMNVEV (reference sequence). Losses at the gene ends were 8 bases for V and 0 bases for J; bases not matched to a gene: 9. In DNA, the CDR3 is TGTGCCAGCTGGATACCTGGGACAGGGGCGAACACCGGGGAGCTGTTTTTT. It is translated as CASWIPGTGANTGELFF.

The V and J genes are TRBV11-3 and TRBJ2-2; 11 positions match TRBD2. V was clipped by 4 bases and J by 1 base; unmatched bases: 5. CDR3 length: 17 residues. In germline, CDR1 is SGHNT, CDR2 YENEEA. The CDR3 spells CASSSLAGAGNTGELFF. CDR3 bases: TGTGCCAGCAGCTCACTAGCGGGGGCCGGGAACACCGGGGAGCTGTTTTTT.

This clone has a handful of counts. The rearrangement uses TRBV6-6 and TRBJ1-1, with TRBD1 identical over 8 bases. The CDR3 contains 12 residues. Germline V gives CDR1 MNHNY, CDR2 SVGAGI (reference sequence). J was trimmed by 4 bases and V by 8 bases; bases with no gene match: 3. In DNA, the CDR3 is TGTGCCAGCGGACAGGGAAGCACTGAAGCTTTCTTT. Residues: CASGQGSTEAFF.